These 22 T cell receptor beta chains originate from one sample sequenced in a study of OX40 agonist ivuxolimab in advanced cancers. Method: immunoSEQ multiplex PCR; TCRdb's copy keeps in-frame clones and lacks some. The sample has some 62,000 clones; approximately 90% are singletons. Here the sequenced sample was CD4+ or CD8+ T cells sorted from blood, taken in a trial of the OX40 agonist ivuxolimab. The receptors originated from an adult with an advanced solid tumor such as melanoma, head and neck, liver or kidney cancer.

The rearrangement uses TRBV25-1 and TRBJ2-7; 8 nucleotides agree with TRBD1. The V gene's germline CDR1 is MGHDK and CDR2 SYGVNS. V lost 3 bases, J lost 2 bases, and 6 bases stayed unmatched. The CDR3 runs to 15 residues. The CDR3 protein is CASSDPGQVAYEQYF. In DNA form, the CDR3 reads TGTGCCAGCAGTGACCCGGGACAGGTAGCCTACGAGCAGTACTTC.

CDR3 in amino acids: CSVEDGQNYEQYF. The CDR3 coding sequence is TGCAGCGTTGAAGATGGACAGAACTACGAGCAGTACTTC. The chain is built from TRBV29-1 and TRBJ2-7; D might be TRBD1 (6 bases). Germline CDR1 and CDR2: SQVTM and ANQGSEA. This CDR3 is built from 13 residues. The V gene lost 0 bases and the J gene lost 3 bases, with 9 bases spanning the gap.

The chain recombines TRBV27 with TRBJ2-1; tentative D call: TRBD1 (6 bases). Germline-derived CDR1 and CDR2 are MNHEY and SMNVEV (reference sequence). CDR3 length equals 12 residues. With 6 bases removed from V and 10 bases from J, the gap between germline ends came to 13 bases. This chain's CDR3 is CASRWGLREQFF. The CDR3 region has the DNA TGTGCCAGCAGGTGGGGGCTTAGGGAGCAGTTCTTC.

The chain uses TRBV6-6 and TRBJ1-1; no clear D gene. V lost 3 bases to trimming and J lost 1 base, with 6 bases between them. Looked up from germline, CDR1 is MNHNY and CDR2 is SVGAGI (reference sequence). CDR3 length equals 13 residues. DNA for the CDR3: TGTGCCAGCAGTTATGGGGAGAACACTGAAGCTTTCTTT. As protein: CASSYGENTEAFF.

This chain links TRBV5-8 with TRBJ2-1; 13 nucleotides agree with TRBD2. CDR1 and CDR2 from the germline V gene are SGHTS and YDEGEE. The CDR3 extends over 18 amino acids. V lost 4 bases and J lost 9; bases outside the gene matches: 16. The CDR3 DNA is TGTGCCAGCAGCCCTTGGACTAGCGGGAGTAGGGTTGACGCTGAGCAGTTCTTC. Residues: CASSPWTSGSRVDAEQFF.

J is TRBJ2-3 and V is TRBV6-5; D is ambiguous. The CDR3 contains 13 residues. CDR1 is MNHEY and CDR2 is SVGAGI in the germline V gene. V gave up 9 bases and J gave up 5 bases, with 15 bases separating them. CDR3 DNA: TGTGCCAGTACACTCACCCAACTAGATACGCAGTATTTT. As protein: CASTLTQLDTQYF.

V usage is TRBV6-6 and J usage is TRBJ2-1, with D possibly matching TRBD2 (5 bases). The CDR3 spans 12 residues. With 5 bases removed from V and 7 bases from J, the gap between germline ends came to 9 bases. Germline-derived CDR1 and CDR2 are MNHNY and SVGAGI (reference sequence). The CDR3 reads CASSASRNEQFF. The DNA of the CDR3 is TGTGCCAGCAGTGCTAGCCGGAATGAGCAGTTCTTC.

The chain is built from TRBV28 and TRBJ2-1, with 8 bases aligning to TRBD2. After removal of 5 bases from V and 3 bases from J, the junction contained 15 bases not matched to a gene. The CDR3 sequence is 18 residues long. CDR1 is MDHEN, CDR2 SYDVKM, per germline. For the CDR3, the DNA is TGTGCCAGCAGTCCGACTAGCGCCCTGACTAAAGACTACAATGAGCAGTTCTTC. Translation gives CASSPTSALTKDYNEQFF. Drawing the rest from reference TRBV28 and TRBJ2-1, the complete variable domain is DVKVTQSSRYLVKRTGEKVFLECVQDMDHENMFWYRQDPGLGLRLIYFSYDVKMKEKGDIPEGYSVSREKKERFSLILESASTNQTSMYLCASSPTSALTKDYNEQFFGPGTRLTVL.

The chain links TRBV4-3 to TRBJ2-7; 8 bases are shared with TRBD1. The CDR3 length is 15 residues. Germline V gene data show CDR1 as LGHNA and CDR2 as YSLEER. V was clipped by 0 bases and J by 2 bases; unmatched bases: 3. The CDR3 DNA follows: TGCGCCAGCAGCCAAGAGGACAGGGCGACCTACGAGCAGTACTTC. It specifies CASSQEDRATYEQYF.

This sequence joins TRBV29-1 and TRBJ2-3, with D perhaps given as TRBD1 or TRBD2 (5 bases each). The germline V gene has CDR1 SQVTM and CDR2 ANQGSEA. V was shortened by 5 bases and J by 0 bases, with 15 bases between the two germline ends. The CDR3 runs to 15 residues. In DNA form, the CDR3 reads TGCAGCGTTCTTTTGTTGGGGGAGAGCACAGATACGCAGTATTTT. The encoded protein is CSVLLLGESTDTQYF.

The V and J genes are TRBV7-8 and TRBJ2-1; D possibly uses TRBD1 or TRBD2 (5 bases each). V lost 1 base and J lost 6, with 16 bases in between. CDR1 and CDR2 from the germline V gene are SGHVS and FQNEAQ. The CDR3 has 16 residues. The CDR3 region has the DNA TGTGCCAGCAGCTTAGAATTCGTGGGACGGGGCAATGAGCAGTTCTTC. The encoded protein is CASSLEFVGRGNEQFF.

In its sample, this clone was seen once. The CDR3 DNA reads as TGCGCCAGCAGCCAACTGGTAACGAGCTCCTACGAGCAGTACTTC. Translating gives CASSQLVTSSYEQYF. The chain couples TRBV4-1 to TRBJ2-7, with D hard to call. Trimming removed 2 bases from V and 0 bases from J, with 11 bases in between. The CDR3 has 15 residues. CDR1 is MGHRA, CDR2 YSYEKL, per germline.

A single count supports this clone. The chain links TRBV9 to TRBJ2-1; no definite D call. Per the germline V gene, CDR1 is SGDLS and CDR2 is YYNGEE. The V end was cut by 4 bases, the J end by 8 bases, with 13 bases between. The length of the CDR3 is 13 residues. Here the CDR3 reads CASSINYPHEQFF. The CDR3 DNA reads as TGTGCCAGCAGCATAAACTACCCCCATGAGCAGTTCTTC.

The rearrangement uses TRBV14 and TRBJ2-1, with 13 bases identical to TRBD2. The CDR3 totals 18 residues. Losses at the gene ends were 1 base for V and 0 bases for J; bases not matched to a gene: 3. Germline V CDR1 and CDR2: SGHDN, FVKESK. The CDR3 DNA sequence: TGTGCCAGCAGCCAAGTGGGACTAGCGGGAAGCTCCTACAATGAGCAGTTCTTC. It encodes CASSQVGLAGSSYNEQFF. The variable domain in full, completed from reference TRBV14 and TRBJ2-1, reads EAGVTQFPSHSVIEKGQTVTLRCDPISGHDNLYWYRRVMGKEIKFLLHFVKESKQDESGMPNNRFLAERTGGTYSTLKVQPAELEDSGVYFCASSQVGLAGSSYNEQFFGPGTRLTVL.

V and J are TRBV28 and TRBJ2-7; 10 bases are a match to TRBD2. V shed 3 bases and J 6 bases; nucleotides not matched to a gene: 5. The length of the CDR3 is 14 residues. Germline CDR1 reads MDHEN; CDR2 reads SYDVKM. CDR3 region: CASSFILAGTEQYF. DNA of the CDR3: TGTGCCAGCAGTTTCATACTAGCGGGGACCGAGCAGTACTTC. Based on the CDR3 plus reference TRBV28 and TRBJ2-7, the full variable domain is DVKVTQSSRYLVKRTGEKVFLECVQDMDHENMFWYRQDPGLGLRLIYFSYDVKMKEKGDIPEGYSVSREKKERFSLILESASTNQTSMYLCASSFILAGTEQYFGPGTRLTVT.

The CDR3, as DNA: TGTGCCATTACGGGACTAGCGGAGCCACGTTTGTTCTTC. Its protein is CAITGLAEPRLFF. The chain carries TRBV10-3 and TRBJ2-1; 11 nucleotides match TRBD2. CDR3 length: 13 amino acids. Germline V gives CDR1 ENHRY, CDR2 SYGVKD. V lost 9 bases to trimming and J lost 15 bases; unmatched junction nucleotides: 13.

This clone appeared a single time. The genes are TRBV10-3 and TRBJ1-2; tentative D call: TRBD1 (5 bases). V was pared by 1 base and J by 8 bases, with 8 bases between. From germline, CDR1 is ENHRY and CDR2 SYGVKD. The CDR3 is made up of 12 amino acids. The CDR3 nucleotides are TGTGCCATCAGTGAGTTAAGGGACGGCTACACCTTC. The encoded protein is CAISELRDGYTF.

V is TRBV13 and J is TRBJ2-1, with TRBD2 matching over 11 bases. The CDR3 is 16 residues long. Per the germline V gene, CDR1 is PRHDT and CDR2 is FYEKMQ (reference sequence). Trimming removed 0 bases from V and 4 bases from J; junction bases left unmatched: 2. CDR3 residues: CASSLGIAGGYNEQFF. CDR3 nucleotides: TGTGCCAGCAGCTTAGGCATAGCGGGAGGGTACAATGAGCAGTTCTTC.

This clone was seen only once. V is TRBV13 and J is TRBJ1-1, with D unclear. The CDR3 has 12 residues. Trimming left V 2 bases short and J 7 bases short, with 8 bases between. CDR1 is PRHDT and CDR2 is FYEKMQ in the germline V gene (reference sequence). This CDR3 is CASSLSASEAFF. The CDR3 coding sequence is TGTGCCAGCAGCTTATCTGCGAGTGAAGCTTTCTTT.

This chain connects TRBV10-2 to TRBJ1-1; perhaps TRBD1 as D (6 bases). The germline gives CDR1 WSHSY, CDR2 SAAADI. Trimming pared 5 bases from V and 1 base from J, leaving 14 bases between. CDR3 length equals 15 residues. The CDR3 nucleotides read TGCGCCAGCAGTCGAAGACAGGAGAAGAACACTGAAGCTTTCTTT. As protein: CASSRRQEKNTEAFF.

The rearrangement uses TRBV2 and TRBJ2-2; the D is unclear. V was clipped by 6 bases and J by 2 bases, with 7 bases between them. Germline V CDR1 and CDR2: SNHLY, FYNNEI. CDR3 length: 13 residues. This chain's CDR3 is CASRPTNTGELFF. Written as DNA, the CDR3 is TGTGCCAGCAGACCGACTAACACCGGGGAGCTGTTTTTT.

The rearrangement links TRBV7-2 to TRBJ1-5; D perhaps matches TRBD1 (5 bases). The germline V and J ends were trimmed by 8 bases and 0 bases, with 11 bases remaining between them. From germline, CDR1 is SGHTA and CDR2 FQGNSA. The CDR3 is 14 residues long. The CDR3 DNA sequence: TGTGCCAGCTCTTGGGGGTATAGCAATCAGCCCCAGCATTTT. It encodes CASSWGYSNQPQHF. The whole variable domain, remainder taken from reference TRBV7-2 and TRBJ1-5, is GAGVSQSPSNKVTEKGKDVELRCDPISGHTALYWYRQSLGQGLEFLIYFQGNSAPDKSGLPSDRFSAERTGGSVSTLTIQRTQQEDSAVYLCASSWGYSNQPQHFGDGTRLSIL.